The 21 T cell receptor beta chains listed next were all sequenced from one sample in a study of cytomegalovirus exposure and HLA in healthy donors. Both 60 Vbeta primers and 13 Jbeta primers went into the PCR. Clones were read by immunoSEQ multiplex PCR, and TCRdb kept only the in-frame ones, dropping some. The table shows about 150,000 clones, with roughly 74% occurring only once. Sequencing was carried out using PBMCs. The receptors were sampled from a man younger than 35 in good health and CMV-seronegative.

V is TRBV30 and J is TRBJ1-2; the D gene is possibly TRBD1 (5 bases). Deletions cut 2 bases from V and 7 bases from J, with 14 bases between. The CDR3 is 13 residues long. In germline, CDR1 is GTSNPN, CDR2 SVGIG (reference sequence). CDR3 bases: TGTGCCTGGAGTTCCAGGGCGCTTCTTGGCTACACCTTC. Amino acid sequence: CAWSSRALLGYTF.

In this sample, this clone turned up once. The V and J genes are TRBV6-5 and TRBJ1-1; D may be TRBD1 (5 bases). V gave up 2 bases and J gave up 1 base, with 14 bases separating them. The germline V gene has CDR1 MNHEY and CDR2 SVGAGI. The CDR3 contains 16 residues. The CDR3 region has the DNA TGTGCCAGCAGTTACGACAGAAAACTTAGGAACACTGAAGCTTTCTTT. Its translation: CASSYDRKLRNTEAFF.

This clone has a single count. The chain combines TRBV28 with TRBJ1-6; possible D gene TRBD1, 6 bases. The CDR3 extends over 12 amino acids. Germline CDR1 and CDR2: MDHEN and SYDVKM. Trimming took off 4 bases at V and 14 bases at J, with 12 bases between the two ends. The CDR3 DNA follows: TGTGCCAGCAGTTCCCCCCAGGGGACCCTCCACTTT. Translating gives CASSSPQGTLHF.

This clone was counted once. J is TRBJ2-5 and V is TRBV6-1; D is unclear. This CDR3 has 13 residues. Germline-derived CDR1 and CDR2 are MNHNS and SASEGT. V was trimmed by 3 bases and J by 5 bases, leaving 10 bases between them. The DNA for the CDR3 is TGTGCCAGCAGTGACTTGGAGAGGGAGACCCAGTACTTC. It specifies CASSDLERETQYF.

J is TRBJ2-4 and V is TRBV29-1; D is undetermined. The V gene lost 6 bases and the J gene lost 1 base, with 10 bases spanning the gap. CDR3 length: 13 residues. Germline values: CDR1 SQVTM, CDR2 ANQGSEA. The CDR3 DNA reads TGCAGCGTCCAACCGGAGGCCAAAAACATTCAGTACTTC. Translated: CSVQPEAKNIQYF.

CDR3 sequence reads: CASSADSNTEAFF. CDR3 nucleotides: TGTGCCAGCAGTGCGGACAGCAACACTGAAGCTTTCTTT. This chain links TRBV2 with TRBJ1-1; weak D call: TRBD1 (6 bases). V lost 4 bases and J lost 2, with 8 bases in between. This CDR3 region has 13 residues. Germline V CDR1 and CDR2: SNHLY, FYNNEI.

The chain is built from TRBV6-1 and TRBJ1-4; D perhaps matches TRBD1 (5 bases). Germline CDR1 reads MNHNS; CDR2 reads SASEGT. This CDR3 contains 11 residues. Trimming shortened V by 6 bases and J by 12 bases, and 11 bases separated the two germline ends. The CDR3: CASRQRDELFF. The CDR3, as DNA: TGTGCCAGCAGACAGCGGGACGAACTGTTTTTT.

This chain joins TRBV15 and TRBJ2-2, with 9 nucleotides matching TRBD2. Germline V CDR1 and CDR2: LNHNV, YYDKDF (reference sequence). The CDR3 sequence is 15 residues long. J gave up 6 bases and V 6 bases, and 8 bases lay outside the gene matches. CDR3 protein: CATRRGGGASGELFF. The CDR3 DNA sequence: TGTGCCACCAGGAGGGGCGGGGGGGCCTCCGGGGAGCTGTTTTTT.

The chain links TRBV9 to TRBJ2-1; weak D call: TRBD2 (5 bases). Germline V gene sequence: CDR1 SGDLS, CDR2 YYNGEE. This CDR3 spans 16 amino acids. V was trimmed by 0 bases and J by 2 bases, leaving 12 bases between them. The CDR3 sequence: CASSVAWTGTYNEQFF. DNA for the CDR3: TGTGCCAGCAGCGTAGCCTGGACGGGAACCTACAATGAGCAGTTCTTC. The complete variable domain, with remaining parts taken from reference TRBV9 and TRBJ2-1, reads DSGVTQTPKHLITATGQRVTLRCSPRSGDLSVYWYQQSLDQGLQFLIQYYNGEERAKGNILERFSAQQFPDLHSELNLSSLELGDSALYFCASSVAWTGTYNEQFFGPGTRLTVL.

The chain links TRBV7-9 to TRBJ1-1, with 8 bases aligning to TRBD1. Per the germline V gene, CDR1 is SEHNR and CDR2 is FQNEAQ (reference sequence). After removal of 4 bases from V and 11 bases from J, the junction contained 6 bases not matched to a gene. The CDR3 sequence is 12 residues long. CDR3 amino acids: CASSSDRVGAFF. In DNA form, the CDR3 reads TGTGCCAGCAGCTCGGACAGGGTGGGTGCTTTCTTT.

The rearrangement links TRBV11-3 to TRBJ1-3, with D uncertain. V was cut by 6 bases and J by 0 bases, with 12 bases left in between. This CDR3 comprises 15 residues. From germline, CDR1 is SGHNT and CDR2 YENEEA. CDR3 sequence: CASSNIHLSGNTIYF. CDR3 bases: TGTGCCAGCAGTAACATACACCTCTCTGGAAACACCATATATTTT. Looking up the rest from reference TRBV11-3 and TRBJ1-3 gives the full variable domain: EAGVVQSPRYKIIEKKQPVAFWCNPISGHNTLYWYLQNLGQGPELLIRYENEEAVDDSQLPKDRFSAERLKGVDSTLKIQPAELGDSAVYLCASSNIHLSGNTIYFGEGSWLTVV.

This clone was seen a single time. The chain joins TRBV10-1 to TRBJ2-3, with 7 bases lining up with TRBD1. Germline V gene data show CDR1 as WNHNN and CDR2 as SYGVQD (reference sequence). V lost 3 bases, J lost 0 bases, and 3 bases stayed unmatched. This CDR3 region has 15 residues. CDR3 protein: CASSEMGQSTDTQYF. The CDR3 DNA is TGCGCCAGCAGTGAAATGGGACAGAGCACAGATACGCAGTATTTT.

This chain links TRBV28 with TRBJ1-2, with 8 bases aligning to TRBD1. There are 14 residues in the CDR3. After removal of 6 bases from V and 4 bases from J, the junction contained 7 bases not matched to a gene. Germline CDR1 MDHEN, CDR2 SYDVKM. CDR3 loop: CASSMDRVGYGYTF. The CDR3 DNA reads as TGTGCCAGCAGCATGGACAGGGTGGGCTATGGCTACACCTTC.

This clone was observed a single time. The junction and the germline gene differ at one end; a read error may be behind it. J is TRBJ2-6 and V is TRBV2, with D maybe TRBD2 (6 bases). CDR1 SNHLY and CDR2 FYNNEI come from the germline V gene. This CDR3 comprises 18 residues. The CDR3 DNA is TGTGCCAGCAGTGCGGGAGTTCCCCTTGCCTTAGGGGCCAACGGCCTGACTTTC. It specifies CASSAGVPLALGANGLTF.

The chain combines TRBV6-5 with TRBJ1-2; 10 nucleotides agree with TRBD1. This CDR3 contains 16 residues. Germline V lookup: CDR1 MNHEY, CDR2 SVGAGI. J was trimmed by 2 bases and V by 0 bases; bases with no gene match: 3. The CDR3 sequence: CASSYSSGQGNYGYTF. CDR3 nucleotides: TGTGCCAGCAGTTACTCCTCGGGACAGGGGAACTATGGCTACACCTTC.

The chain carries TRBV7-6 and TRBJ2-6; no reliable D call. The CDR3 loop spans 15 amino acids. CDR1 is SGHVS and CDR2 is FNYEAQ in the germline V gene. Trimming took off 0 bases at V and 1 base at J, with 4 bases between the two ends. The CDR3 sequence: CASSLASSGANVLTF. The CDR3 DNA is TGTGCCAGCAGCTTAGCGTCTTCTGGGGCCAACGTCCTGACTTTC.

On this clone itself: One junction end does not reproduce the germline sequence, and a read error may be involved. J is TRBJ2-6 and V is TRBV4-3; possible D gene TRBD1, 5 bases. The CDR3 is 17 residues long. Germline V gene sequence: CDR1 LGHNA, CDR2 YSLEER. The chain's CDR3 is CASSQDGQNSGANGLTF. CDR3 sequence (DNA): TGCGCCAGCAGCCAAGATGGACAAAACTCTGGGGCCAACGGCCTGACTTTC.

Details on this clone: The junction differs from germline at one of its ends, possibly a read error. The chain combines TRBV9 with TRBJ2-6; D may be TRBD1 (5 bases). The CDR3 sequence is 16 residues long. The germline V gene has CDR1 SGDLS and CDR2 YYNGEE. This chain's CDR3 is CASSVARQSGANGLTF. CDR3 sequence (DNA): TGTGCCAGCAGCGTAGCTCGGCAGTCTGGGGCCAACGGCCTGACTTTC.

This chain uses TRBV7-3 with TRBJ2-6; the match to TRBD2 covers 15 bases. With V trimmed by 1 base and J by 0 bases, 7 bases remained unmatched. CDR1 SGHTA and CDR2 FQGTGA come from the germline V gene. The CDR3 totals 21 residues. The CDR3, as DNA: TGTGCCAGCAGCTTAAGGAGGACTAGCGGGGGGGAGAGCTCTGGGGCCAACGTCCTGACTTTC. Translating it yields CASSLRRTSGGESSGANVLTF.

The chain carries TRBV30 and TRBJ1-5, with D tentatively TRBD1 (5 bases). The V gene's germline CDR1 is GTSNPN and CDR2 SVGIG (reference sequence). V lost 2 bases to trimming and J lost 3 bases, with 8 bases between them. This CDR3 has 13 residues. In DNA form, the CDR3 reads TGTGCCTGGAGTTCAGGGTACAATCAGCCCCAGCATTTT. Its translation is CAWSSGYNQPQHF.

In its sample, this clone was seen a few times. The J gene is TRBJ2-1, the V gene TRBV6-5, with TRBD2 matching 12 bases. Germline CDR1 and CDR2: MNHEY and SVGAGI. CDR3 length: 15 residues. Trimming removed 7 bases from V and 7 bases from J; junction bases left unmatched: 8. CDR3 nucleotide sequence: TGTGCCAGCATCTTTACTAGCGGGGGGCGGAATGAGCAGTTCTTC. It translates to CASIFTSGGRNEQFF.